Listed here are 9 T cell receptor beta chains from one sample, sequenced in a study of cytomegalovirus exposure and HLA in healthy donors. Amplification used 60 Vbeta primers and 13 Jbeta primers. Clones were sequenced by immunoSEQ multiplex PCR, and TCRdb holds only the in-frame ones, with some missing. The table lists 150,000 or so clones, roughly 80% of them singletons. Material: PBMCs. The receptors stem from a woman aged 40-49 years in good health and CMV-seronegative.

This clone has a single count. The V and J genes are TRBV11-3 and TRBJ2-7; 7 bases agree with TRBD1. V was clipped by 5 bases and J by 3 bases; unmatched bases: 7. In germline, CDR1 is SGHNT, CDR2 YENEEA. The CDR3 loop spans 14 amino acids. The chain's CDR3 is CASSLTNRGYEQYF. The CDR3 nucleotides read TGTGCCAGCAGCCTTACAAACAGGGGCTACGAGCAGTACTTC.

This chain links TRBV6-1 with TRBJ2-1, with 7 bases identical to TRBD2. V was clipped by 5 bases and J by 10 bases; unmatched bases: 2. Germline CDR1 and CDR2: MNHNS and SASEGT. There are 11 residues in the CDR3. CDR3 DNA: TGTGCCAGCAGTATACTAGCGGAGCAGTTCTTC. Amino acids: CASSILAEQFF.

J is TRBJ2-1 and V is TRBV10-2; a weak D match, TRBD1 (6 bases). The CDR3 sequence is 16 residues long. The V gene's germline CDR1 is WSHSY and CDR2 SAAADI. Between the trimmed V and J ends, which lost 6 bases and 0 bases, there was a span of 15 bases. The CDR3: CASSPGSDSSYNEQFF. Written as DNA, the CDR3 is TGCGCCAGCAGCCCAGGGTCGGACAGCTCCTACAATGAGCAGTTCTTC.

This clone appeared a few times. The chain uses TRBV13 and TRBJ1-1; D is possibly TRBD1 (5 bases). This CDR3 has 12 residues. V shed 6 bases and J shed 5 bases, with 10 bases lying between them. CDR1 PRHDT and CDR2 FYEKMQ come from the germline V gene (reference sequence). The chain's CDR3 is CASSQGLTEAFF. The CDR3, as DNA: TGTGCCAGCAGTCAGGGTCTTACTGAAGCTTTCTTT.

The chain couples TRBV7-9 to TRBJ1-2, with unresolved D. CDR1 and CDR2 from the germline V gene are SEHNR and FQNEAQ (reference sequence). CDR3 length: 18 residues. Trimming took 1 base from V and 6 from J, leaving 24 bases between them. The CDR3 spells CASSLGWLIGRSIDGYTF. Written as DNA, the CDR3 is TGTGCCAGCAGCTTAGGCTGGCTAATAGGAAGGAGTATAGATGGCTACACCTTC.

V usage is TRBV10-3 and J usage is TRBJ1-2, with TRBD1 matching over 7 bases. Germline V lookup: CDR1 ENHRY, CDR2 SYGVKD. V shed 0 bases and J 5 bases; nucleotides not matched to a gene: 3. The CDR3 spans 14 residues. The CDR3 coding sequence is TGTGCCATCAGTGAGTCGGCAGGGGGGTATGGCTACACCTTC. It codes for CAISESAGGYGYTF.

V usage is TRBV11-3 and J usage is TRBJ1-1; D remains ambiguous. This CDR3 is 14 amino acids long. CDR1 SGHNT and CDR2 YENEEA come from the germline V gene. The V gene lost 5 bases and the J gene lost 1 base, with 11 bases spanning the gap. The DNA for the CDR3 is TGTGCCAGCAGCCCCAGTTACCCGAACACTGAAGCTTTCTTT. This gives the protein CASSPSYPNTEAFF. The full variable domain, its missing parts supplied by reference TRBV11-3 and TRBJ1-1, is EAGVVQSPRYKIIEKKQPVAFWCNPISGHNTLYWYLQNLGQGPELLIRYENEEAVDDSQLPKDRFSAERLKGVDSTLKIQPAELGDSAVYLCASSPSYPNTEAFFGQGTRLTVV.

This chain connects TRBV10-3 to TRBJ2-5, with TRBD2 matching over 10 bases. CDR3 length: 13 amino acids. Germline lookup yields CDR1 ENHRY and CDR2 SYGVKD. V shed 8 bases, J shed 0 bases, and the junction held 0 bases outside the gene matches. CDR3 loop: CAIGLADQETQYF. The CDR3 DNA sequence: TGTGCCATCGGACTAGCGGACCAAGAGACCCAGTACTTC.

This chain joins TRBV19 and TRBJ1-2; D ambiguous. Trimming pared 3 bases from V and 1 base from J, leaving 6 bases between. The germline V gene encodes CDR1 LNHDA and CDR2 SQIVND (reference sequence). This CDR3 region has 13 residues. The CDR3 DNA reads TGTGCCAGTAGTATCGGGATTAACTATGGCTACACCTTC. As protein: CASSIGINYGYTF.